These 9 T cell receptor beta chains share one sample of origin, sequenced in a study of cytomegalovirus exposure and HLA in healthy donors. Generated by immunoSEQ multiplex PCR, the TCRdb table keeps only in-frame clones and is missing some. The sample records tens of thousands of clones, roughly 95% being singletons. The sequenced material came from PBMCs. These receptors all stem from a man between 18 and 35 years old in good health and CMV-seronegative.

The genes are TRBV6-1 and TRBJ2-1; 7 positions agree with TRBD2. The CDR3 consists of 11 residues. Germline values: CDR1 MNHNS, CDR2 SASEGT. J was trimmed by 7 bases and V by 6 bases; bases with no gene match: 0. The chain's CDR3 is CASRRGNEQFF. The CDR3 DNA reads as TGTGCCAGCAGGCGGGGGAATGAGCAGTTCTTC.

The CDR3, as DNA: TGTGCCAGCAGTGAACCCGGGAAAACAGATACGCAGTATTTT. Its translation is CASSEPGKTDTQYF. This rearrangement joins TRBV6-5 to TRBJ2-3, with D possibly being TRBD2 (5 bases). Germline CDR1 and CDR2: MNHEY and SVGAGI. The CDR3 sequence is 14 residues long. Trimming removed 5 bases at V and 3 bases at J, with 12 bases between.

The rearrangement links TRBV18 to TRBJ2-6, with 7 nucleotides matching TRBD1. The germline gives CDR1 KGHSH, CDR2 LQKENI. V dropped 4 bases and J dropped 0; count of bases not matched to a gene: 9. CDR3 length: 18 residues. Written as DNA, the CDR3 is TGTGCCAGCTCACGACTGAAACAGGGGAGCTCTGGGGCCAACGTCCTGACTTTC. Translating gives CASSRLKQGSSGANVLTF. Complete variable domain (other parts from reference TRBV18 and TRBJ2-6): NAGVMQNPRHLVRRRGQEARLRCSPMKGHSHVYWYRQLPEEGLKFMVYLQKENIIDESGMPKERFSAEFPKEGPSILRIQQVVRGDSAAYFCASSRLKQGSSGANVLTFGAGSRLTVL.

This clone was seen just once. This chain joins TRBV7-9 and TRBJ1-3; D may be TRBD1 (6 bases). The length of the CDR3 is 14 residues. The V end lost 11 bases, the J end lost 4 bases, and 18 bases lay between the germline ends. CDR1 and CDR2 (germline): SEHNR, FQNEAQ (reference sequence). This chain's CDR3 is CAGRGGSSGNTIYF. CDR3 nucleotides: TGTGCCGGGAGGGGGGGCAGCTCCGGAAACACCATATATTTT.

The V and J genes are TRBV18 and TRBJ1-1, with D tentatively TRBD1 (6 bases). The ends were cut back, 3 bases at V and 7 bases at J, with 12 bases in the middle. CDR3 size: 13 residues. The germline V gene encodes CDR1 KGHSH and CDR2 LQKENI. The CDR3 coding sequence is TGTGCCAGCTCACCTAATGAGGGGGTTGAAGCTTTCTTT. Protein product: CASSPNEGVEAFF.

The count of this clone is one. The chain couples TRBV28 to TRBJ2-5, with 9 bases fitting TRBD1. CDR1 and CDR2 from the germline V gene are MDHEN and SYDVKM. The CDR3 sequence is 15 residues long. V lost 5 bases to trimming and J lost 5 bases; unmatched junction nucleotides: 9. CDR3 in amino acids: CASSPQGARLETQYF. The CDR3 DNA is TGTGCCAGCAGTCCACAGGGGGCAAGGTTGGAGACCCAGTACTTC.

The CDR3 here is CASSWTSGSGETQYF. The CDR3 nucleotides are TGTGCCAGCAGTTGGACTAGCGGGAGTGGAGAGACCCAGTACTTC. The chain is built from TRBV6-6 and TRBJ2-5; 13 positions agree with TRBD2. This CDR3 is built from 15 residues. The V gene end was trimmed by 4 bases and the J gene end by 4 bases; junction bases not matched to a gene: 3. Germline V gene lookup returns CDR1 MNHNY and CDR2 SVGAGI (reference sequence).

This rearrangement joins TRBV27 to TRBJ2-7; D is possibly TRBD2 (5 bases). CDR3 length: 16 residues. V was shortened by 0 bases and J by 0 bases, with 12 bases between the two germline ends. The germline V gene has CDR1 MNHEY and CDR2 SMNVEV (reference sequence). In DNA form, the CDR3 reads TGTGCCAGCAGTTTATCGGGAGCCAGGAGCTCCTACGAGCAGTACTTC. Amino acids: CASSLSGARSSYEQYF.

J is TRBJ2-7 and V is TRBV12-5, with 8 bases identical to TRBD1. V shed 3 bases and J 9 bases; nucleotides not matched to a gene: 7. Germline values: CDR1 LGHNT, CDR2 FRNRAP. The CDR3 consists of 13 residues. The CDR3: CASGLTDGTGQYF. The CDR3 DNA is TGTGCTAGTGGTTTAACAGACGGGACAGGGCAGTACTTC.